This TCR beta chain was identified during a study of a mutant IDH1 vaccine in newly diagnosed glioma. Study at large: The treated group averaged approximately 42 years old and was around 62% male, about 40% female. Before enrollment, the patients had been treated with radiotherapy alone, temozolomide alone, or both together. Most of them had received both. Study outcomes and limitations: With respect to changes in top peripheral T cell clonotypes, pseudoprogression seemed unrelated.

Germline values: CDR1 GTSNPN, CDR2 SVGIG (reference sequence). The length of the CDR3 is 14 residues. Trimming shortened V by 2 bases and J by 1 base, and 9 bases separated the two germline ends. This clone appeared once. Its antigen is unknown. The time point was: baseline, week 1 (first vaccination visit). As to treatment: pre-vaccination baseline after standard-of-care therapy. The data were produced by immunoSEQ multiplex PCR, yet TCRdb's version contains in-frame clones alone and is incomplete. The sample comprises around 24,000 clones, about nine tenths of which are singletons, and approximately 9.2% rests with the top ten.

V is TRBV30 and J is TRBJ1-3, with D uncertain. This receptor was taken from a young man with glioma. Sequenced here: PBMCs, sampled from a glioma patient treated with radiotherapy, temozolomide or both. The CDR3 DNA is TGTGCCTGGAGTTTGGGCCGATCTGGAAACACCATATATTTT. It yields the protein CAWSLGRSGNTIYF. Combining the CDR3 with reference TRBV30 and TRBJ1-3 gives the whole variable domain SQTIHQWPATLVQPVGSPLSLECTVEGTSNPNLYWYRQAAGRGLQLLFYSVGIGQISSEVPQNLSASRPQDRQFILSSKKLLLSDSGFYLCAWSLGRSGNTIYFGEGSWLTVV.